This T cell receptor (beta chain) was captured by sequencing in a study of shared clonotypes between healthy human individuals. Study conclusions and caveats: All-four-donor shared clonotypes had higher generation probabilities than non-shared clonotypes did. It was expected that sequencing depth would affect clonotype sharing among donors. Rarefaction indicated that sorted-subset sequencing remained incomplete although depth was large.

CDR1 and CDR2 from the germline V gene are SGHDT and YYEEEE. This CDR3 region has 15 residues. V trimming: 4 bases; J trimming: 4 bases; junction bases outside the gene matches: 9. The authors loaded roughly 200 ng DNA, 30,000 to 35,000 T cell genomes, into sorted-subset replicate PCRs. The data were produced by immunoSEQ multiplex PCR, yet TCRdb's version contains in-frame clones alone and is incomplete. This repertoire shows 950,000 to 1,300,000 clones, under 80% found once; its top ten account for about 1.4%. Concerning this clone: Antigen specificity is unknown.

Specimen: memory CD4+ T cells sorted from blood. The sample's subset: CD45RA-negative fraction. The genes are TRBV5-6 and TRBJ2-7; 9 positions agree with TRBD1. The TCR sequence derives from a young man in good health. CDR3 in amino acids: CASSRWDRAEYEQYF. For the CDR3, the DNA is TGTGCCAGCAGCCGTTGGGACAGGGCGGAATACGAGCAGTACTTC.